The 12 T cell receptor beta chains in this list originate from one sample, sequenced in a study of shared clonotypes between healthy human individuals. Repertoires were generated with immunoSEQ multiplex PCR, while TCRdb's copy carries only in-frame clones and drops some. This sample has roughly 2.2 million clones, with roughly 93% found just once. Material for sequencing was naive CD4+ T cells from PBMCs. Subset given: CD45RA+ positively selected. These receptors came from a man aged 18 to 29 in good health. Some clones in this sample may be carry-over from other donors' samples.

The chain has TRBV27 and TRBJ2-3, with TRBD2 as a possible D gene (5 bases). With 3 bases removed from V and 6 bases from J, the gap between germline ends came to 13 bases. The CDR3 sequence is 14 residues long. The germline V gene has CDR1 MNHEY and CDR2 SMNVEV (reference sequence). The CDR3 here is CASSFLRAPDTQYF. The CDR3 nucleotides are TGTGCCAGCAGTTTTTTGCGGGCCCCCGATACGCAGTATTTT.

The rearrangement joins TRBV28 to TRBJ1-3, with D unresolved. The ends were cut back, 6 bases at V and 0 bases at J, with 9 bases in the middle. Per germline, CDR1 MDHEN and CDR2 SYDVKM. CDR3 length: 14 residues. The CDR3 loop reads CASRPTGSGNTIYF. CDR3 sequence (DNA): TGTGCCAGCAGACCCACTGGCTCTGGAAACACCATATATTTT. Drawing the rest from reference TRBV28 and TRBJ1-3, the complete variable domain is DVKVTQSSRYLVKRTGEKVFLECVQDMDHENMFWYRQDPGLGLRLIYFSYDVKMKEKGDIPEGYSVSREKKERFSLILESASTNQTSMYLCASRPTGSGNTIYFGEGSWLTVV.

CDR3 bases: TGTGCCATCAGTTCTGGGGGTAATGAAAAACTGTTTTTT. This codes for CAISSGGNEKLFF. The chain has TRBV10-3 and TRBJ1-4; perhaps TRBD1 as D (5 bases). CDR3 length: 13 amino acids. Germline lookup yields CDR1 ENHRY and CDR2 SYGVKD. V was pared by 5 bases and J by 4 bases, with 8 bases between.

Turning to this clone: Other nucleotide sequences from this sample produce the same CDR3. This sequence joins TRBV2 and TRBJ2-6; no clear D gene. The CDR3 extends over 15 amino acids. Trimming shortened V by 1 base and J by 1 base, and 5 bases separated the two germline ends. The germline gives CDR1 SNHLY, CDR2 FYNNEI. CDR3 sequence: CASSEEGSGANVLTF. The CDR3 nucleotides read TGTGCCAGCAGTGAAGAGGGATCTGGGGCCAACGTCCTGACTTTC.

The chain has TRBV6-5 and TRBJ1-6, with D hard to call. Germline V gene lookup returns CDR1 MNHEY and CDR2 SVGAGI. This CDR3 region has 12 residues. V was shortened by 5 bases and J by 9 bases, with 8 bases between the two germline ends. Here the CDR3 reads CASSQSGSPLHF. Here the CDR3 DNA reads TGTGCCAGCAGTCAGTCCGGTTCACCCCTCCACTTT.

This sequence joins TRBV7-3 and TRBJ2-2, with TRBD2 identical over 12 bases. Per germline, CDR1 SGHTA and CDR2 FQGTGA. Unmatched junction bases numbered 7, after V lost 5 bases and J lost 3 bases. The CDR3 is 17 amino acids. The CDR3, as DNA: TGTGCCAGCAGCCCGTCACTAGCGGGAGGATACACCGGGGAGCTGTTTTTT. Its translation: CASSPSLAGGYTGELFF. The whole variable domain, remainder taken from reference TRBV7-3 and TRBJ2-2, is GAGVSQTPSNKVTEKGKYVELRCDPISGHTALYWYRQSLGQGPEFLIYFQGTGAADDSGLPNDRFFAVRPEGSVSTLKIQRTERGDSAVYLCASSPSLAGGYTGELFFGEGSRLTVL.

This clone has only a few counts. This sequence joins TRBV27 and TRBJ1-2; D remains ambiguous. The CDR3 length is 9 residues. Germline V lookup: CDR1 MNHEY, CDR2 SMNVEV (reference sequence). V was pared by 10 bases and J by 4 bases, with 4 bases between. The CDR3 sequence is CAIGYGYTF. CDR3 nucleotides: TGTGCCATCGGCTATGGCTACACCTTC.

V gene TRBV9 combines with J gene TRBJ1-2; no clear D. V lost 0 bases and J lost 2, with 11 bases in between. The germline V gene encodes CDR1 SGDLS and CDR2 YYNGEE. CDR3 size: 15 residues. For the CDR3, the DNA is TGTGCCAGCAGCGTAGGCCTGACACCAAACTATGGCTACACCTTC. Translating gives CASSVGLTPNYGYTF.

Of note for this clone: At the DNA level, this CDR3 is encoded by other sequences in the same sample as well. The J gene is TRBJ2-7, the V gene TRBV28; D is undetermined. The germline V and J ends were trimmed by 2 bases and 2 bases, with 7 bases remaining between them. Germline-derived CDR1 and CDR2 are MDHEN and SYDVKM. CDR3 size: 13 residues. In DNA form, the CDR3 reads TGTGCCAGCAGTTTACCGACGACCTACGAGCAGTACTTC. Its translation: CASSLPTTYEQYF.

The J gene is TRBJ1-4, the V gene TRBV7-8; the D is unclear. This CDR3 is 13 amino acids long. Germline values: CDR1 SGHVS, CDR2 FQNEAQ. V was clipped by 6 bases and J by 4 bases, with 9 bases between them. As DNA, the CDR3 is TGTGCCAGCAGTCACAGCTTTAATGAAAAACTGTTTTTT. This encodes CASSHSFNEKLFF.

The chain recombines TRBV7-2 with TRBJ1-4; D is uncertain. The CDR3 totals 14 residues. V was trimmed by 1 base and J by 6 bases, leaving 9 bases between them. CDR1 is SGHTA, CDR2 FQGNSA, per germline. CDR3 DNA: TGTGCCAGCAGCTTAGACGGGCAGCATGAAAAACTGTTTTTT. Translation gives CASSLDGQHEKLFF.

J is TRBJ2-1 and V is TRBV11-3, with D perhaps matching TRBD1 (6 bases). This CDR3 has 13 amino acids. Germline V gives CDR1 SGHNT, CDR2 YENEEA. Trimming pared 5 bases from V and 4 bases from J, leaving 9 bases between. This CDR3 is CASSQGQYNEQFF. Written as DNA, the CDR3 is TGTGCCAGCAGCCAGGGACAATACAATGAGCAGTTCTTC. The entire variable domain, with the rest obtained from reference TRBV11-3 and TRBJ2-1, is as follows: EAGVVQSPRYKIIEKKQPVAFWCNPISGHNTLYWYLQNLGQGPELLIRYENEEAVDDSQLPKDRFSAERLKGVDSTLKIQPAELGDSAVYLCASSQGQYNEQFFGPGTRLTVL.